This TCR beta chain was captured by sequencing in a study of blood T cell repertoires in COVID-19. As for the study in general: Sites in the United States, Italy and Spain provided acute and convalescent COVID-19 samples. The cDNA or gDNA used as material had been derived from T cells, B-cell-depleted T cells, or PBMCs.

CDR1 MDHEN and CDR2 SYDVKM come from the germline V gene. The CDR3 runs to 13 residues. Trimming pared 8 bases from V and 6 bases from J, leaving 13 bases between. Authors' methods: From reference gene primer amplification, estimates of nucleated cell counts were derived. Produced via immunoSEQ multiplex PCR; TCRdb's table is partial and in-frame only. D and trimming come from the DNA, and the V and J calls and clone size come from that table. The sample shows around 70,000 clones, around 70% of them seen only once. Sequenced material: peripheral blood. This TCR was sampled from a man between 65 and 85 years old with acute or convalescent COVID-19. V gene TRBV28 combines with J gene TRBJ1-4, with D possibly being TRBD1 (6 bases). The CDR3 spells CASQGLGYEKLFF. CDR3 DNA: TGTGCCAGCCAGGGGTTGGGTTATGAAAAACTGTTTTTT.